The source of this T cell receptor beta chain is a study of T cell repertoires in cytomegalovirus infection. Overall study: Recently identified HLA-C-restricted CMV epitopes were among the peptides used.

Regarding the study as a whole: Across the ex vivo response, the dominant clonotypes were HLA-C-restricted CMV-specific TCR beta clonotypes.

TCRdb re-called the reads through MiXCR, storing one row per CDR3 protein. The data hold about 480,000 distinct CDR3 sequences, with roughly a third observed a single time. CDR3 size: 13 residues. Trimming took off 1 base at V and 1 base at J, with 5 bases between the two ends. Germline CDR1 SGDLS, CDR2 YYNGEE. With respect to this clonotype: Its matching antigen is unknown.

The starting material was cultured PBMCs, obtained from culture after CMV antigen stimulation. The receptor comes from a human donor in good health (CMV status not recorded). Some clones in this sample may be carry-over from other donors' samples. The chain couples TRBV9 to TRBJ1-1, with no clear D. CDR3 DNA: TGTGCCAGCAGCGTACAGCAGAACACTGAAGCTTTCTTT. This translates into CASSVQQNTEAFF. The full variable domain, its missing parts supplied by reference TRBV9 and TRBJ1-1, is DSGVTQTPKHLITATGQRVTLRCSPRSGDLSVYWYQQSLDQGLQFLIQYYNGEERAKGNILERFSAQQFPDLHSELNLSSLELGDSALYFCASSVQQNTEAFFGQGTRLTVV.